This is a list of T cell receptor beta chains from one sample in a study of blood T cells in healthy people across ages. TCRdb reprocessed the 5' RACE reads with MiXCR, giving one entry per CDR3 protein. The sample has 1,500,000 or so distinct CDR3 sequences, roughly 43% seen once. The sequenced sample consisted of blood. These TCRs come from a woman aged 18-35 years in good health. CDR3s include the opening cysteine and the closing phenylalanine or tryptophan. Size is omitted from some rows. Given values are once, few, many or a class for expanded clones.

clone_size: NA
v_call: TRBV5-4
cdr3_aa: CASSSGPVSAKNIQYF

clone_size: NA
v_call: TRBV6-5
cdr3_aa: CASSYLGVRRSGVNVLTF

clone_size: NA
v_call: TRBV13
cdr3_aa: CASSNPGNEQFF

clone_size: few
v_call: TRBV4-3
cdr3_aa: CASSQDVSTEAFF

clone_size: few
v_call: TRBV11-2
cdr3_aa: CASSSIAGEETQYF

clone_size: few
v_call: TRBV25-1
cdr3_aa: CASSFPAQETQYF

clone_size: NA
v_call: TRBV6-2/TRBV6-3
cdr3_aa: CASSYGDHSYEQYF

clone_size: NA
v_call: TRBV20-1
cdr3_aa: CSARVGGLYGYTF

clone_size: NA
v_call: TRBV27
cdr3_aa: CASSSTWAGVYNEQFF

clone_size: NA
v_call: TRBV7-2
cdr3_aa: CASSHLSGISYNEQFF

clone_size: NA
v_call: TRBV12-3/TRBV12-4
cdr3_aa: CASSLQGREKLFF

clone_size: few
v_call: TRBV6-6
cdr3_aa: CASSTTSGRGREQYF

clone_size: NA
v_call: TRBV12-3/TRBV12-4
cdr3_aa: CASSLPRVSGNTIYF

clone_size: NA
v_call: TRBV11-2
cdr3_aa: CASSLDLTTRGTGELFF

clone_size: NA
v_call: TRBV9
cdr3_aa: CASSVVPGESTDTQYF

clone_size: NA
v_call: TRBV12-3/TRBV12-4
cdr3_aa: CVSSGKGQGGIANIQYF

clone_size: NA
v_call: TRBV20-1
cdr3_aa: CSAPPDSREQFF

clone_size: few
v_call: TRBV20-1
cdr3_aa: CSARATSGDNEQFF

clone_size: NA
v_call: TRBV19
cdr3_aa: CASSSGTGQYYEQYF

clone_size: few
v_call: TRBV29-1
cdr3_aa: CSVGGPGPNEQYF

clone_size: NA
v_call: TRBV25-1
cdr3_aa: CASSVGGGGLNEQFF

clone_size: NA
v_call: TRBV28
cdr3_aa: CASSPPGLFNQPQHF

clone_size: NA
v_call: TRBV6-2/TRBV6-3
cdr3_aa: CASRPSGKERTQYF

clone_size: NA
v_call: TRBV5-1
cdr3_aa: CVSSTGPGGIYGYTF

clone_size: few
v_call: TRBV7-9
cdr3_aa: CASSPRTSGTTGELFF

clone_size: NA
v_call: TRBV7-2
cdr3_aa: CASSFYRSQETQYF